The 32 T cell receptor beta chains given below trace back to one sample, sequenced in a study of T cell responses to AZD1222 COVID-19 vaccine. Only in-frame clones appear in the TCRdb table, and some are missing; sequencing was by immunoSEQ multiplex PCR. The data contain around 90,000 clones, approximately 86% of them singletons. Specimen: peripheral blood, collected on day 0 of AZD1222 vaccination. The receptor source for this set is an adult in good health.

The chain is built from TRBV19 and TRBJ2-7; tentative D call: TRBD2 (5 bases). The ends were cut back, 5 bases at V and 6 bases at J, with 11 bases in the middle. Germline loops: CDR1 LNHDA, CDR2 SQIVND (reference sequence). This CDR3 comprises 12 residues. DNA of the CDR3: TGTGCCAGTAGTTTTAGAGCGGCCGAGCAGTACTTC. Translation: CASSFRAAEQYF.

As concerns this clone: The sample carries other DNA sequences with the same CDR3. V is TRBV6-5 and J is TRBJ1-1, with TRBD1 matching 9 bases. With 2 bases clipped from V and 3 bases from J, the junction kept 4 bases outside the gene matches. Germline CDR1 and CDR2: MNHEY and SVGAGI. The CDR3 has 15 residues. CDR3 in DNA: TGTGCCAGCAGTTACAGTCGGACAGGGGACACTGAAGCTTTCTTT. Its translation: CASSYSRTGDTEAFF.

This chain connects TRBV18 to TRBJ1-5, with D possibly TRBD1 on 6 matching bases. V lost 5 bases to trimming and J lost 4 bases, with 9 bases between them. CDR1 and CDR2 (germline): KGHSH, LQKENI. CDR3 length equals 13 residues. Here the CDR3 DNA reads TGTGCCAGCTCATCGAGGGGGAATCAGCCCCAGCATTTT. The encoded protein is CASSSRGNQPQHF.

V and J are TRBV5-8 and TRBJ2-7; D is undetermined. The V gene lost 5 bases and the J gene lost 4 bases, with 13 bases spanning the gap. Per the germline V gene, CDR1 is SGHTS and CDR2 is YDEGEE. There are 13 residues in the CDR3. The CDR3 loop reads CASRHSPLYEQYF. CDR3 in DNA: TGTGCCAGCAGACACTCTCCGCTTTACGAGCAGTACTTC.

The CDR3 DNA reads TGTGCCAGCAGTTCGGGGACAGGGGTCTCCTACGAGCAGTACTTC. Its translation is CASSSGTGVSYEQYF. The chain uses TRBV6-2 or TRBV6-3 and TRBJ2-7, with 10 bases that match TRBD1. Germline-derived CDR1 and CDR2 are MNHEY and SVGEGT. V trimming: 4 bases; J trimming: 0 bases; junction bases outside the gene matches: 3. The CDR3 length is 15 residues.

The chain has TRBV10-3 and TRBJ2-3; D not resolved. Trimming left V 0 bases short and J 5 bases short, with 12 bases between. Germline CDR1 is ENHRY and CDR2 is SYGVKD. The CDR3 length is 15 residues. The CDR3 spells CAISESRPLGDTQYF. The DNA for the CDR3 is TGTGCCATCAGTGAGTCGAGACCGCTCGGAGATACGCAGTATTTT.

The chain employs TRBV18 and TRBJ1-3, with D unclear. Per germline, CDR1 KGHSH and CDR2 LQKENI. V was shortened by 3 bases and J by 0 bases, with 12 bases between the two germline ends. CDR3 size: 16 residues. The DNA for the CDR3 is TGTGCCAGCTCACCTCGTGTCTCAAGCTCTGGAAACACCATATATTTT. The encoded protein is CASSPRVSSSGNTIYF.

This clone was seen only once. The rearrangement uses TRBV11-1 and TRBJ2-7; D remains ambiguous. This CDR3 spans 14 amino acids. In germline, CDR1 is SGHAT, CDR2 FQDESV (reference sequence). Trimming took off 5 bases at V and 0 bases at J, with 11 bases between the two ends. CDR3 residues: CASSHDASSYEQYF. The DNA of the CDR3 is TGTGCCAGCAGCCATGACGCGAGCTCCTACGAGCAGTACTTC.

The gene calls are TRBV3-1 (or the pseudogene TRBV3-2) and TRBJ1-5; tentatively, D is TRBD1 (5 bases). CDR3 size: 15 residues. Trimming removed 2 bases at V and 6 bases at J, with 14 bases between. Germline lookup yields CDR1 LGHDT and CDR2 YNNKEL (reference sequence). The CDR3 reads CASSQRMGEGQPQHF. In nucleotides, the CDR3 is TGTGCCAGCAGCCAAAGGATGGGGGAAGGTCAGCCCCAGCATTTT.

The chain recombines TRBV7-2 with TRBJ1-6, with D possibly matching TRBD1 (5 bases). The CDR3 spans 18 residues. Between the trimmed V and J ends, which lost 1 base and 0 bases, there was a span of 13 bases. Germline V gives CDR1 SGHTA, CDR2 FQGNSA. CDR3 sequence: CASSLGAAGSSYNSPLHF. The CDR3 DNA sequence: TGTGCCAGCAGCTTAGGGGCGGCAGGGAGCTCCTATAATTCACCCCTCCACTTT.

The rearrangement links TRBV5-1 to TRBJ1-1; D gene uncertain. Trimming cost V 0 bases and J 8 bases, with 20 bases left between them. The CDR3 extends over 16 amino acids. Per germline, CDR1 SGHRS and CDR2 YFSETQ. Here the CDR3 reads CASSLAPLEPGREAFF. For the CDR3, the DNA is TGCGCCAGCAGCTTGGCCCCCCTTGAACCTGGTAGGGAAGCTTTCTTT.

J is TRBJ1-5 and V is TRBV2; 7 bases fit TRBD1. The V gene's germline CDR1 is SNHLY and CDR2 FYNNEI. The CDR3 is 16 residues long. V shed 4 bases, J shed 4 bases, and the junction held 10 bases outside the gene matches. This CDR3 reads CASSGPSGTANQPQHF. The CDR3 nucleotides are TGTGCCAGCAGTGGGCCTTCCGGGACAGCTAATCAGCCCCAGCATTTT.

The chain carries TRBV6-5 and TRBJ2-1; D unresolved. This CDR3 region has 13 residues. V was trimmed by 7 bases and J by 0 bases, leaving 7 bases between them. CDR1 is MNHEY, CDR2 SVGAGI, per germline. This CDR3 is CASKMDSYNEQFF. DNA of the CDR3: TGTGCCAGCAAGATGGACTCCTACAATGAGCAGTTCTTC.

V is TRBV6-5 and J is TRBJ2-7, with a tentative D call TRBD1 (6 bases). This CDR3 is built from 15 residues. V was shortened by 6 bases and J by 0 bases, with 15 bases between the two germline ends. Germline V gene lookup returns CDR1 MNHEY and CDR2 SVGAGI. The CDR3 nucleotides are TGTGCCAGCAGCCGTCCCGGGACATCCTCCTACGAGCAGTACTTC. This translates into CASSRPGTSSYEQYF.

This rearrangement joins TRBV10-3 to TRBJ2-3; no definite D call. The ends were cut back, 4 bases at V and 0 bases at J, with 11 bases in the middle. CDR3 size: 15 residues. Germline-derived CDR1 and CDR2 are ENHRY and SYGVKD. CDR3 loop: CAISGTSPSTDTQYF. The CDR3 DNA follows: TGTGCCATCAGTGGCACCTCCCCTAGCACAGATACGCAGTATTTT.

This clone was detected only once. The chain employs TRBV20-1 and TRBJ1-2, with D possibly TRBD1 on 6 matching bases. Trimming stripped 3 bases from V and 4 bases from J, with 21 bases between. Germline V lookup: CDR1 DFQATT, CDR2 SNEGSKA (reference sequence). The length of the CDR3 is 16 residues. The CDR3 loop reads CSASIPGAVNPYGYTF. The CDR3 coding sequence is TGCAGTGCTAGTATCCCGGGGGCGGTTAACCCCTATGGCTACACCTTC.

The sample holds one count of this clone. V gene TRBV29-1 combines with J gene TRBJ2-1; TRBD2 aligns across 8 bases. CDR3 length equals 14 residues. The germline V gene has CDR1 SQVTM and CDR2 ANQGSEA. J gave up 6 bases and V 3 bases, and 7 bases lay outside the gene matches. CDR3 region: CSVDSGLASNEQFF. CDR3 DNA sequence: TGCAGCGTTGATAGTGGACTAGCCTCCAATGAGCAGTTCTTC.

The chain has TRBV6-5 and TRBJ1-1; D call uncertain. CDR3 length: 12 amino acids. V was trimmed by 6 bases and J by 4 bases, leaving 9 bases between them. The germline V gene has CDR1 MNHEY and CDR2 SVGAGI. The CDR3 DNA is TGTGCCAGCAGCCCGACGGGCACTGAAGCTTTCTTT. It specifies CASSPTGTEAFF.

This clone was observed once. This CDR3 reads CASSYSRGGELFF. For the CDR3, the DNA is TGTGCCAGCAGTTACTCTCGGGGCGGGGAGCTGTTTTTT. V is TRBV6-5 and J is TRBJ2-2; a possible D gene is TRBD2 (5 bases). Germline loops: CDR1 MNHEY, CDR2 SVGAGI. The CDR3 covers 13 residues. Trimming shortened V by 0 bases and J by 7 bases, and 6 bases separated the two germline ends.

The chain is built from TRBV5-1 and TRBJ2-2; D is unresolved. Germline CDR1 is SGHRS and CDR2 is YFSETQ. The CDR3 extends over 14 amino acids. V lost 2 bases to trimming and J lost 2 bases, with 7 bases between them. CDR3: CASSLTSNTGELFF. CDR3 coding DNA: TGCGCCAGCAGCTTAACCTCTAACACCGGGGAGCTGTTTTTT.

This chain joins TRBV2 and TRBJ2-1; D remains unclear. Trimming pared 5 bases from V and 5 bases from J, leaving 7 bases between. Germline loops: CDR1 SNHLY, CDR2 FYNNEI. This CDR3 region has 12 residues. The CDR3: CASSRRDNEQFF. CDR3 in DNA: TGTGCCAGCAGTAGGAGAGACAATGAGCAGTTCTTC.

The CDR3 is CASSVGTSGSRNEQFF. CDR3 bases: TGTGCCAGCAGCGTAGGGACTAGCGGGAGCCGAAATGAGCAGTTCTTC. The chain is built from TRBV9 and TRBJ2-1; 13 positions match TRBD2. J was trimmed by 7 bases and V by 0 bases; bases with no gene match: 4. CDR1 is SGDLS and CDR2 is YYNGEE in the germline V gene. The CDR3 is 16 amino acids.

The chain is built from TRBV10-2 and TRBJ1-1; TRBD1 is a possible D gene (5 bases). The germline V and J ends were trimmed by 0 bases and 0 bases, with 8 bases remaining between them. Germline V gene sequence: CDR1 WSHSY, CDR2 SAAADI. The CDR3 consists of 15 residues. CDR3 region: CASSESTVLNTEAFF. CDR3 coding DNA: TGCGCCAGCAGTGAGTCGACAGTTTTGAACACTGAAGCTTTCTTT.

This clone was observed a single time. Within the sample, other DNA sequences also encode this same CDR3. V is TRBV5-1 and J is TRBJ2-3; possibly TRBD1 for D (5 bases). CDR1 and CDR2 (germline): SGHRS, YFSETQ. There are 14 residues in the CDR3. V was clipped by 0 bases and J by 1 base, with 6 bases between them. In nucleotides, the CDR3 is TGCGCCAGCAGCTTGGCACAGGGCACAGATACGCAGTATTTT. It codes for CASSLAQGTDTQYF.

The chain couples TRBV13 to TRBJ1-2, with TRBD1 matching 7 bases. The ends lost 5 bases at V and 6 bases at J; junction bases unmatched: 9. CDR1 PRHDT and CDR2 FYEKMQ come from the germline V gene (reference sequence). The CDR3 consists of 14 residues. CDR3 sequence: CASSGEGRGNGYTF. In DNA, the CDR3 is TGTGCCAGCAGCGGAGAGGGCAGGGGGAATGGCTACACCTTC. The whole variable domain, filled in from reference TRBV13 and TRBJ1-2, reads AAGVIQSPRHLIKEKRETATLKCYPIPRHDTVYWYQQGPGQDPQFLISFYEKMQSDKGSIPDRFSAQQFSDYHSELNMSSLELGDSALYFCASSGEGRGNGYTFGSGTRLTVV.

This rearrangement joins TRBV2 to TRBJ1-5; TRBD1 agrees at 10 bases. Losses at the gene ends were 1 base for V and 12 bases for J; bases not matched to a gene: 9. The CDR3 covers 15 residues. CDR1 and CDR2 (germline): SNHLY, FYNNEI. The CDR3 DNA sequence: TGTGCCAGCAGTGAAGGGACAGGGGGATATCGTCGCCAGCATTTT. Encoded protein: CASSEGTGGYRRQHF.

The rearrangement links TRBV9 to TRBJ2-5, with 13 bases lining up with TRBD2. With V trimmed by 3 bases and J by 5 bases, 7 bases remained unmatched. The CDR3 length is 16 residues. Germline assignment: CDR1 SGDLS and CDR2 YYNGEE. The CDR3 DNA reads TGTGCCAGCAGCGCCACTAGCGGGGGGGCCGCGGAGACCCAGTACTTC. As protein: CASSATSGGAAETQYF.

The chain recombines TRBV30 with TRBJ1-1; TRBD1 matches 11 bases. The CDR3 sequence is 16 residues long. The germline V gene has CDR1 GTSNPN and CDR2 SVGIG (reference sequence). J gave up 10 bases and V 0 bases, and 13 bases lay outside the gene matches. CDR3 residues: CAWSVHAGTGGQRAFF. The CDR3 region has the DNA TGTGCCTGGAGTGTACATGCTGGGACAGGGGGTCAGAGAGCTTTCTTT.

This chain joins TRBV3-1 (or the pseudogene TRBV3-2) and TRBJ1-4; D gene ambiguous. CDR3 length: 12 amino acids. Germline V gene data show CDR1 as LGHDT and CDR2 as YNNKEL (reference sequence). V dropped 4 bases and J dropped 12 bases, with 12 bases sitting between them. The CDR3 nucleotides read TGTGCCAGCAGCCCCTCGTCTTCTGAACTGTTTTTT. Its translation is CASSPSSSELFF.

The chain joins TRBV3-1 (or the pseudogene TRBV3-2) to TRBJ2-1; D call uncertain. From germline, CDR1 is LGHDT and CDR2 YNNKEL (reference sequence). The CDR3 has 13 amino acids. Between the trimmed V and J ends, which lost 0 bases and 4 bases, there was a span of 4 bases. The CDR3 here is CASSQDRYNEQFF. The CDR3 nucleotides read TGTGCCAGCAGCCAAGACCGGTACAATGAGCAGTTCTTC.

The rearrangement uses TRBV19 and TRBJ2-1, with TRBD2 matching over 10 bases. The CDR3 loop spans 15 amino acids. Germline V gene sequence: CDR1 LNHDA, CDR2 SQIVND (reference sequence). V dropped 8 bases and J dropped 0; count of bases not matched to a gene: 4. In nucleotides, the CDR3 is TGTGCCAGTGTAAGCGGGGGGGCCTCCTACAATGAGCAGTTCTTC. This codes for CASVSGGASYNEQFF. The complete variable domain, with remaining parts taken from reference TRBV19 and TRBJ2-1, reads DGGITQSPKYLFRKEGQNVTLSCEQNLNHDAMYWYRQDPGQGLRLIYYSQIVNDFQKGDIAEGYSVSREKKESFPLTVTSAQKNPTAFYLCASVSGGASYNEQFFGPGTRLTVL.

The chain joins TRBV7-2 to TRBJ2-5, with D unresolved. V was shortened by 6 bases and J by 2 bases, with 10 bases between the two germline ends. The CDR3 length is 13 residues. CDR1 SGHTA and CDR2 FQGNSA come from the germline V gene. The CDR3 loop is CASSSPSQETQYF. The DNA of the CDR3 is TGTGCCAGCAGTTCCCCCTCTCAAGAGACCCAGTACTTC.